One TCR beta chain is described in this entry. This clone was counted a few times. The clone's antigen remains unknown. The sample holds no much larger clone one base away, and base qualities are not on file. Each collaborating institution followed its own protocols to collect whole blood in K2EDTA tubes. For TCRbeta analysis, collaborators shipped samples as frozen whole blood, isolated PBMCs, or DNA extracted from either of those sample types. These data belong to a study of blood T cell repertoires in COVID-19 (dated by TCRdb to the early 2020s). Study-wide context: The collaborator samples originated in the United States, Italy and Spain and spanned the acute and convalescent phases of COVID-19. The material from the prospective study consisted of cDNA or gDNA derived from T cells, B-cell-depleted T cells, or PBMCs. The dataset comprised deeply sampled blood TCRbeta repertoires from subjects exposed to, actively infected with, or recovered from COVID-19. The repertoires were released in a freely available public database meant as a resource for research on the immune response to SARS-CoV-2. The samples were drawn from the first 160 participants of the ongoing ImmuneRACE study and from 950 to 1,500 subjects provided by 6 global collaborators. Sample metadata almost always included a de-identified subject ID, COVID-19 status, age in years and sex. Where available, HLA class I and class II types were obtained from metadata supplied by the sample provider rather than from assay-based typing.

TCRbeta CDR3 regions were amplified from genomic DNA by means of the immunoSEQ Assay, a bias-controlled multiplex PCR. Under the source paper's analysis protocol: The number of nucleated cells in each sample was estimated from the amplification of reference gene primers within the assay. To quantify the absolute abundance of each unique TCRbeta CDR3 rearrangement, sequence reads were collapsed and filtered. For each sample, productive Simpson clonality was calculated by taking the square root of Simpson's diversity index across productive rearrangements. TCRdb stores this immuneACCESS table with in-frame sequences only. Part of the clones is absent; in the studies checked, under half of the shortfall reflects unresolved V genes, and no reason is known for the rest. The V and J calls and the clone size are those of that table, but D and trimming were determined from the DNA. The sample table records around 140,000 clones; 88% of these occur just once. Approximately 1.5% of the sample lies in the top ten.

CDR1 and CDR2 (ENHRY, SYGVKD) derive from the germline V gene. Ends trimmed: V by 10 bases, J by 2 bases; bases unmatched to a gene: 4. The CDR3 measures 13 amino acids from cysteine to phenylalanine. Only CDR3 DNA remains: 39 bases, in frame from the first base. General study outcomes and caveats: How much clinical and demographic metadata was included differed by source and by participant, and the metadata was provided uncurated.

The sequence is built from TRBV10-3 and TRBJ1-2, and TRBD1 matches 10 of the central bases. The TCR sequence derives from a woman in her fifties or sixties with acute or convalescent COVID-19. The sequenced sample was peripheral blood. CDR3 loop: CASWTGGNYGYTF. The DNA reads TGTGCCAGTTGGACAGGGGGGAACTATGGCTACACCTTC.